Detailed here is one T cell receptor beta chain. This specimen belongs to a study of somatic mutations in cytotoxic T cells in rheumatoid arthritis. Whole-study context: Including V beta1+ cells that were sequenced for TCRB, some T-cell populations stained with V beta antibodies were flow-sorted at nearly 100% purity.

Magnetic beads with positive selection isolated CD4+ and CD8+ fractions, whose purity was verified by flow cytometry. The CDR3 is 15 residues long. Per the germline V gene, CDR1 is SEHNR and CDR2 is FQNEAQ (reference sequence). The V segment lost 5 bases and the J segment 2 bases; nucleotides outside the gene matches: 8. The protocol was immunoSEQ multiplex PCR, while the TCRdb copy is restricted to in-frame clones and leaves out a portion. Of about 20,000 clones listed, about 86% are singletons. Sequencing was done on a sample of CD8+ T cells sorted from blood. The V and J genes are TRBV7-9 and TRBJ2-7; 8 nucleotides line up with TRBD1. This TCR was sampled from a man in his forties or fifties in good health. Here the CDR3 DNA reads TGTGCCAGCAGCACAGGGGGAACCGGAACCTACGAGCAGTACTTC. Its translation: CASSTGGTGTYEQYF. Full variable domain (outside the CDR3, taken from reference TRBV7-9 and TRBJ2-7): DTGVSQNPRHKITKRGQNVTFRCDPISEHNRLYWYRQTLGQGPEFLTYFQNEAQLEKSRLLSDRFSAERPKGSFSTLEIQRTEQGDSAMYLCASSTGGTGTYEQYFGPGTRLTVT.